This T cell receptor beta chain came from a study of T cell responses to AZD1222 COVID-19 vaccine. Study-wide points: The peak T cell response came first, and repertoires were sampled only after it. Close to half of spike-specific TCRs reportedly recognize unmutated variant regions. Donors were chiefly white British, with a greater number of females, and clonal diversity was perhaps underestimated.

This CDR3 is built from 17 residues. The germline V gene has CDR1 SGHAT and CDR2 FQNNGV. V gave up 5 bases and J gave up 7 bases; unmatched junction bases: 14. The table came from immunoSEQ multiplex PCR; TCRdb's copy has only in-frame clones and leaves some out. The data contain approximately 150,000 clones, around 83% of them singletons. Pooled samples include second doses given at about 4 or 12 weeks. This clone was found a few times. What it recognizes is unknown. This chain uses TRBV11-2 with TRBJ1-6, with TRBD1 matching 7 bases. The specimen comprised peripheral blood, sampled 28 days after the second AZD1222 dose. The sequence derives from an adult who received the AZD1222 COVID-19 vaccine. The CDR3 bases are TGTGCCAGCAGCAATACAGGGAGGGGGCTTTTGAATTCACCCCTCCACTTT. Amino acid sequence: CASSNTGRGLLNSPLHF.